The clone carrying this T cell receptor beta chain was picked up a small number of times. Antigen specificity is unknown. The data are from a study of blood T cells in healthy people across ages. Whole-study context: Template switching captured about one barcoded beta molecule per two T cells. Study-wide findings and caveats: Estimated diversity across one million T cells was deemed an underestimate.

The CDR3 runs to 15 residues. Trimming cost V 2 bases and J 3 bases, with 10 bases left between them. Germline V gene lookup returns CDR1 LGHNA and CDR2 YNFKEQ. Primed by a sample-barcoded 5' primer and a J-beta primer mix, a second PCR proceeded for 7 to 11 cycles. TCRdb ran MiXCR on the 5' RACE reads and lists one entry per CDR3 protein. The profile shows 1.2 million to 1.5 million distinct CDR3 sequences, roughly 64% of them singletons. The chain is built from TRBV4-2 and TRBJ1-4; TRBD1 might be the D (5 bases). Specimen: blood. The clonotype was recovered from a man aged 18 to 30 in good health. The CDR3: CASSQIQGSNEKLFF. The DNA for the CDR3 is TGTGCCAGCAGCCAAATTCAGGGCTCTAATGAAAAACTGTTTTTT.